This T cell receptor beta chain comes out of a study of blood T cell repertoires in COVID-19. Study details: COVID-19 samples collected from the United States, Italy and Spain covered acute and convalescent phases.

The data were produced by immunoSEQ multiplex PCR, yet TCRdb's version contains in-frame clones alone and is incomplete. The sample lists 110,000 to 150,000 clones; 65% to 90% were seen once. The specimen sequenced was peripheral blood. The source is a man aged 50-59 years with acute or convalescent COVID-19.

The CDR3 DNA follows: TGTGCCAGCAGCGTAGTAGGCAGGGGTTCTGAGACCCAGTACTTC. It codes for CASSVVGRGSETQYF. J is TRBJ2-5 and V is TRBV9; TRBD1 is a possible D gene (6 bases). Germline values: CDR1 SGDLS, CDR2 YYNGEE. The CDR3 length is 15 residues. Trimming removed 0 bases from V and 5 bases from J, with 14 bases in between.